Listed below are T cell receptor beta chains from one sample, sequenced in a study of blood T cell repertoires in COVID-19. The method was immunoSEQ multiplex PCR; TCRdb's version includes in-frame clones alone and lacks a portion of them. This sample has roughly 440,000 clones, with around 88% found just once. Sequencing used peripheral blood. These TCRs come from a woman in her fifties or sixties with COVID-19, enrolled during active disease. Each CDR3 is given with its conserved first and last residue. A D gene is named only where the DNA matches it firmly. The size field is filled for only some rows; it gives once, few, many or a size class.

.,TRBJ2-3,.,TRBV12-3/TRBV12-4,CASSLSGPDTQYF,TGTGCCAGCAGTTTATCAGGGCCAGATACGCAGTATTTT
.,TRBJ2-2,.,TRBV20-1,CSASGSRDTGELFF,TGCAGTGCTAGTGGTTCGAGGGACACCGGGGAGCTGTTTTTT
TRBD1,TRBJ2-7,.,TRBV29-1,CSVRQGSPYEQYF,TGCAGCGTCCGACAGGGAAGTCCCTACGAGCAGTACTTC
.,TRBJ2-7,.,TRBV5-1,CASSLVGSTYEQYF,TGCGCCAGCAGCTTGGTTGGGAGCACCTACGAGCAGTACTTC
TRBD2,TRBJ2-3,.,TRBV7-2,CASSLRGGSTDTQYF,TGTGCCAGCAGCTTACGGGGGGGTTCCACAGATACGCAGTATTTT
.,TRBJ1-1,.,TRBV5-1,CASSLAPPGITEAFF,TGCGCCAGCAGCTTGGCCCCACCAGGTATAACTGAAGCTTTCTTT
.,TRBJ2-1,.,TRBV4-1,CASSQDGRGPYEQFF,TGCGCCAGCAGCCAAGATGGGCGGGGGCCATATGAGCAGTTCTTC
.,TRBJ2-3,once,TRBV5-1,CASSLWSTDTQYF,TGCGCCAGCAGCCTATGGAGTACAGATACGCAGTATTTT
.,TRBJ1-5,once,TRBV7-2,CASSLDGVVPQHF,TGTGCCAGCAGCTTAGACGGGGTCGTTCCCCAGCATTTT
TRBD1,TRBJ1-1,.,TRBV11-3,CASSSTTGTGGRVEAFF,TGTGCCAGCAGCTCCACTACTGGGACAGGGGGAAGGGTTGAAGCTTTCTTT
.,TRBJ2-7,few,TRBV4-1,CASSHLFSRLGGEQYF,TGCGCCAGCAGCCACCTCTTCTCTCGACTGGGGGGCGAGCAGTACTTC
.,TRBJ2-5,once,TRBV13,CASSSGDIETQYF,TGTGCCAGCAGTTCCGGGGACATAGAGACCCAGTACTTC
TRBD1,TRBJ2-5,.,TRBV9,CASSPGQGEQETQYF,TGTGCCAGCAGCCCAGGTCAGGGGGAACAAGAGACCCAGTACTTC
.,TRBJ1-1,few,TRBV19,CASSMGREAFF,TGTGCCAGTAGTATGGGCAGGGAAGCTTTCTTT
TRBD1,TRBJ1-1,.,TRBV7-9,CATGTDVNTEAFF,TGTGCCACCGGGACAGATGTGAACACTGAAGCTTTCTTT
TRBD2,TRBJ2-3,.,TRBV5-1,CASSPRETKRGYTQYF,TGCGCCAGCAGCCCAAGGGAGACTAAGCGGGGGTATACGCAGTATTTT
.,TRBJ2-3,.,TRBV12-5,CASGLYGTPFRDTQYF,TGTGCTAGTGGTTTGTATGGGACTCCTTTTAGGGATACGCAGTATTTT
.,TRBJ2-1,.,TRBV6-6,CASSYPQSTSGGEQFF,TGTGCCAGCAGTTACCCCCAATCGACTAGTGGCGGTGAGCAGTTCTTC
.,TRBJ1-1,few,TRBV5-1,CASSLDEHRNTEAFF,TGCGCCAGCAGCTTGGATGAACACCGGAACACTGAAGCTTTCTTT
.,TRBJ1-2,.,TRBV4-2,CASSQDRGINGYTF,TGTGCCAGCAGCCAAGATAGGGGGATAAATGGCTACACCTTC
.,TRBJ2-1,.,TRBV19,CASSLQGRRNEQFF,TGTGCCAGTAGTCTCCAGGGGAGAAGAAATGAGCAGTTCTTC
TRBD2,TRBJ2-3,once,TRBV11-2,CASSLEAGGLADTQYF,TGTGCCAGCAGCTTAGAAGCGGGGGGGCTGGCAGATACGCAGTATTTT
.,TRBJ2-5,once,TRBV24-1,CATSEGGAYQETQYF,TGTGCCACCAGTGAGGGGGGGGCCTACCAAGAGACCCAGTACTTC
.,TRBJ1-5,once,TRBV2,CASSVRGGNQPQHF,TGTGCCAGCAGTGTCCGGGGTGGCAATCAGCCCCAGCATTTT
.,TRBJ1-2,.,TRBV27,CASRPRTVRFRGYTF,TGTGCCAGCAGACCCCGGACAGTCCGCTTTAGAGGCTACACCTTC
.,TRBJ1-4,.,TRBV20-1,CSASIGANEKLFF,TGCAGTGCTAGTATTGGAGCTAATGAAAAACTGTTTTTT
.,TRBJ2-5,once,TRBV7-7,CASSLGGIGETQYF,TGTGCCAGCAGCTTAGGAGGGATCGGAGAGACCCAGTACTTC
TRBD1,TRBJ1-2,.,TRBV7-9,CASSSSTGTVNYGYTF,TGTGCCAGCAGCTCCTCCACCGGGACAGTTAACTATGGCTACACCTTC
.,TRBJ2-7,.,TRBV7-8,CASSSTGGPYEQYF,TGTGCCAGCAGCTCGACCGGGGGACCCTACGAGCAGTACTTC
TRBD1,TRBJ1-2,.,TRBV9,CASSIRTGHYGYTF,TGTGCCAGCAGCATCCGGACAGGCCACTATGGCTACACCTTC
.,TRBJ2-7,.,TRBV7-2,CASSLMDSSYEQYF,TGTGCCAGCAGCTTAATGGACTCCTCCTACGAGCAGTACTTC
.,TRBJ2-2,.,TRBV9,CASSGPGQHTGELFF,TGTGCCAGCAGCGGCCCCGGACAGCACACCGGGGAGCTGTTTTTT
TRBD1,TRBJ1-5,.,TRBV27,CASSLRWDRDQPQHF,TGTGCCAGCAGTTTAAGGTGGGACAGGGACCAGCCCCAGCATTTT
TRBD1,TRBJ1-3,.,TRBV2,CASSETGGSGNTIYF,TGTGCCAGCAGTGAGACAGGGGGCTCTGGAAACACCATATATTTT
.,TRBJ1-1,.,TRBV7-2,CASTYERNTEAFF,TGTGCCAGCACCTACGAGCGGAACACTGAAGCTTTCTTT
.,TRBJ1-4,.,TRBV5-1,CASSSGLRDEKLFF,TGCGCCAGCAGCTCGGGTCTACGGGATGAAAAACTGTTTTTT
.,TRBJ2-2,.,TRBV12-5,CASGLGASNTGELFF,TGTGCTAGTGGGTTAGGGGCATCGAACACCGGGGAGCTGTTTTTT
.,TRBJ2-6,.,TRBV9,CASSEPSGANVLTF,TGTGCCAGCAGCGAGCCCTCTGGGGCCAACGTCCTGACTTTC
.,TRBJ1-1,.,TRBV5-1,CASSLVQGLNTEAFF,TGCGCCAGCAGCTTGGTTCAGGGGCTGAACACTGAAGCTTTCTTT
TRBD1,TRBJ2-7,.,TRBV25-1,CASSITGEGEQYF,TGTGCCAGCAGCATAACAGGGGAAGGGGAGCAGTACTTC
TRBD2,TRBJ2-5,.,TRBV19,CASSTLAGGPETQYF,TGTGCCAGTAGTACCCTAGCGGGGGGCCCAGAGACCCAGTACTTC
TRBD1,TRBJ1-1,.,TRBV5-4,CASSPGGGYTEAFF,TGTGCCAGCAGCCCAGGGGGCGGGTACACTGAAGCTTTCTTT
.,TRBJ2-7,.,TRBV4-2,CASSQIQGGTNMVYEQYF,TGTGCCAGCAGCCAGATACAGGGGGGGACAAACATGGTCTACGAGCAGTACTTC
.,TRBJ1-5,.,TRBV10-3,CAIGEGNQPQHF,TGTGCCATCGGGGAGGGCAATCAGCCCCAGCATTTT
.,TRBJ1-2,once,TRBV20-1,CSARGVYGYTF,TGCAGTGCTCGGGGAGTCTATGGCTACACCTTC
.,TRBJ2-1,.,TRBV7-2,CASSLATANNEQFF,TGTGCCAGCAGCTTAGCCACAGCCAACAATGAGCAGTTCTTC
.,TRBJ2-7,few,TRBV28,CASGISYEQYF,TGTGCCAGCGGCATCTCCTACGAGCAGTACTTC